What follows describes a single T cell receptor (beta chain). The sample originates from a study of blood T cell repertoires in COVID-19. Study summary: Samples representing acute and convalescent COVID-19 were sourced from the United States, Italy and Spain.

Participant age was about 18 to 95 years, and participants resided in roughly 25 US areas. Assignment of participants to cohorts was predicated upon participant-reported clinical history. A COVID-19 case had been met by exposed participants during the 2 weeks before study entry. Some clones are missing from TCRdb's copy, which holds only in-frame ones; the method was immunoSEQ multiplex PCR. The repertoire includes roughly 140,000 clones, approximately 84% of them detected once, and approximately 1.6% sits in the top ten. In germline, CDR1 is LGHNA, CDR2 YSLEER. The V gene end was trimmed by 3 bases and the J gene end by 4 bases; junction bases not matched to a gene: 10. This CDR3 has 16 residues.

This TCR came from a woman between 18 and 30 years old who had been exposed to COVID-19. The sequencing input was PBMCs or T cells enriched from blood (not recorded which). The chain uses TRBV4-3 and TRBJ2-7; TRBD2 aligns across 9 bases. In DNA, the CDR3 is TGCGCCAGCAGCCACGGGACTAGCCGCTCTGGGTACGAGCAGTACTTC. Translation gives CASSHGTSRSGYEQYF.